The 21 T cell receptor beta chains given below trace back to one sample, sequenced in a study of blood T cell repertoires in COVID-19. The data were produced by immunoSEQ multiplex PCR, yet TCRdb's version contains in-frame clones alone and is incomplete. This sample carries 100,000 to 120,000 clones, 81% of them seen once, and the ten largest clones take 37%. Specimen: peripheral blood. The receptors stem from a man at least 80 years old with acute or convalescent COVID-19.

The chain carries TRBV30 and TRBJ1-1, with TRBD1 as a possible D gene (5 bases). The ends were cut back, 0 bases at V and 2 bases at J, with 13 bases in the middle. The CDR3 spans 15 residues. Germline loops: CDR1 GTSNPN, CDR2 SVGIG (reference sequence). The CDR3 spells CAWSVSGSLNTEAFF. The CDR3 DNA is TGTGCCTGGAGTGTGTCAGGGTCTTTAAACACTGAAGCTTTCTTT.

This sequence joins TRBV5-1 and TRBJ2-2; maybe TRBD1 (5 bases). The CDR3 covers 15 residues. The germline gives CDR1 SGHRS, CDR2 YFSETQ. The V end was cut by 2 bases, the J end by 1 base, with 9 bases between. The CDR3 loop reads CASSLVTGNTGELFF. CDR3 DNA: TGCGCCAGCAGCTTAGTCACAGGGAACACCGGGGAGCTGTTTTTT.

This sequence joins TRBV5-1 and TRBJ1-1, with D uncertain. The V and J ends lost 4 bases and 1 base respectively, with 11 bases between them. The CDR3 extends over 14 amino acids. Germline CDR1 reads SGHRS; CDR2 reads YFSETQ. The CDR3 DNA follows: TGCGCCAGCAGCAGCTTGAGTCAGAACACTGAAGCTTTCTTT. Translated, it gives CASSSLSQNTEAFF.

This chain connects TRBV5-4 to TRBJ2-1, with 10 bases aligning to TRBD2. Trimming cost V 2 bases and J 7 bases; bases outside gene matches: 3. The CDR3 covers 14 residues. CDR1 SGHNT and CDR2 YYREEE come from the germline V gene (reference sequence). The CDR3: CASSFGLAVNEQFF. The CDR3 DNA sequence: TGTGCCAGCAGCTTTGGACTAGCGGTGAATGAGCAGTTCTTC.

The chain has TRBV28 and TRBJ1-1; D gene ambiguous. V dropped 2 bases and J dropped 4 bases, with 11 bases sitting between them. This CDR3 region has 14 residues. Per the germline V gene, CDR1 is MDHEN and CDR2 is SYDVKM. This CDR3 reads CASSLGWRATEAFF. CDR3 nucleotide sequence: TGTGCCAGCAGTTTAGGGTGGAGGGCCACTGAAGCTTTCTTT.

The rearrangement links TRBV7-9 to TRBJ1-2, with TRBD1 as a possible D gene (5 bases). Germline loops: CDR1 SEHNR, CDR2 FQNEAQ (reference sequence). The length of the CDR3 is 13 residues. V shed 2 bases and J shed 4 bases, with 8 bases lying between them. For the CDR3, the DNA is TGTGCCAGCAGCTTACAGGGTCCCTATGGCTACACCTTC. Translated: CASSLQGPYGYTF.

The chain combines TRBV5-1 with TRBJ2-1, with TRBD2 identical over 8 bases. Per germline, CDR1 SGHRS and CDR2 YFSETQ. The length of the CDR3 is 15 residues. Trimming took 0 bases from V and 4 from J; bases not matched to a gene: 3. CDR3 DNA: TGCGCCAGCAGCTTGGAACTAGCGGAGTACAATGAGCAGTTCTTC. It encodes CASSLELAEYNEQFF.

This chain joins TRBV5-1 and TRBJ2-7; tentatively, D is TRBD1 (5 bases). This CDR3 is 14 amino acids long. Per the germline V gene, CDR1 is SGHRS and CDR2 is YFSETQ. Trimming stripped 0 bases from V and 3 bases from J, with 10 bases between. The CDR3 loop reads CASSLGQGYYEQYF. DNA of the CDR3: TGCGCCAGCAGCTTGGGGCAGGGCTACTACGAGCAGTACTTC.

The chain couples TRBV28 to TRBJ2-7; D possibly corresponds to TRBD1 (5 bases). The CDR3 runs 15 residues. The germline V and J ends were trimmed by 3 bases and 2 bases, with 14 bases remaining between them. CDR1 is MDHEN and CDR2 is SYDVKM in the germline V gene. The CDR3 sequence: CASSFTGPFTYEQYF. In DNA, the CDR3 is TGTGCCAGCAGTTTTACAGGACCGTTTACCTACGAGCAGTACTTC.

The chain couples TRBV4-2 to TRBJ1-2, with TRBD1 as a possible D gene (6 bases). Trimming left V 0 bases short and J 2 bases short, with 10 bases between. From germline, CDR1 is LGHNA and CDR2 YNFKEQ. This CDR3 is 15 amino acids long. The CDR3 region is CASSQDRTANYGYTF. CDR3 DNA: TGTGCCAGCAGCCAAGATCGGACAGCGAACTATGGCTACACCTTC.

This clone came up once. The J gene is TRBJ1-4, the V gene TRBV25-1; TRBD1 matches 7 bases. V gave up 6 bases and J gave up 5 bases; unmatched junction bases: 9. The CDR3 extends over 15 amino acids. Germline CDR1 is MGHDK and CDR2 is SYGVNS. The CDR3 protein is CASSLTGALNEKLFF. The CDR3 DNA reads TGTGCCAGCAGCCTCACAGGGGCACTAAATGAAAAACTGTTTTTT.

The rearrangement joins TRBV5-1 to TRBJ2-3; 8 bases agree with TRBD1. After removal of 0 bases from V and 4 bases from J, the junction contained 10 bases not matched to a gene. The V gene's germline CDR1 is SGHRS and CDR2 YFSETQ. The CDR3 contains 17 residues. The CDR3 DNA sequence: TGCGCCAGCAGCTTGGCGGCCCCAGGGGGCGGAGCAGATACGCAGTATTTT. This sequence encodes CASSLAAPGGGADTQYF.

The chain joins TRBV2 to TRBJ2-7, with D perhaps TRBD1 (6 bases). The CDR3 has 15 residues. Germline loops: CDR1 SNHLY, CDR2 FYNNEI. V lost 3 bases, J lost 1 base, and 13 bases lay in between. The CDR3 nucleotides read TGTGCCAGCAGTGACCCCAGGGGTCGGTCCTACGAGCAGTACTTC. Translation: CASSDPRGRSYEQYF.

V usage is TRBV4-1 and J usage is TRBJ2-1; maybe TRBD2 (6 bases). The germline V and J ends were trimmed by 5 bases and 0 bases, with 14 bases remaining between them. The germline gives CDR1 MGHRA, CDR2 YSYEKL. The CDR3 is 16 residues long. Here the CDR3 reads CASSSRGGASYNEQFF. CDR3 DNA sequence: TGCGCCAGCAGCTCCCGCGGAGGGGCCTCCTACAATGAGCAGTTCTTC.

This sequence joins TRBV10-1 and TRBJ2-7; 9 bases agree with TRBD2. The CDR3 sequence is 15 residues long. V lost 2 bases, J lost 2 bases, and 4 bases stayed unmatched. Germline V CDR1 and CDR2: WNHNN, SYGVQD (reference sequence). This CDR3 is CASSEGSGRTYEQYF. The CDR3 DNA reads TGCGCCAGCAGTGAGGGTAGCGGGAGAACCTACGAGCAGTACTTC.

The V call is TRBV5-1, the J call TRBJ1-1; TRBD1 aligns across 7 bases. In germline, CDR1 is SGHRS, CDR2 YFSETQ. This CDR3 region has 16 residues. V was pared by 0 bases and J by 1 base, with 6 bases of the junction left unmatched. CDR3 DNA sequence: TGCGCCAGCAGCTTGGGACAGGGATCGAAGAACACTGAAGCTTTCTTT. Translation: CASSLGQGSKNTEAFF.

CDR3 amino acids: CASSPRDRGSTDTQYF. The CDR3 DNA sequence: TGTGCCAGCAGCCCCCGGGACAGGGGAAGCACAGATACGCAGTATTTT. The V and J genes are TRBV7-2 and TRBJ2-3; the match to TRBD1 covers 10 bases. Germline V lookup: CDR1 SGHTA, CDR2 FQGNSA. The CDR3 consists of 16 residues. With 5 bases clipped from V and 0 bases from J, the junction kept 5 bases outside the gene matches. Complete variable domain (other parts from reference TRBV7-2 and TRBJ2-3): GAGVSQSPSNKVTEKGKDVELRCDPISGHTALYWYRQSLGQGLEFLIYFQGNSAPDKSGLPSDRFSAERTGGSVSTLTIQRTQQEDSAVYLCASSPRDRGSTDTQYFGPGTRLTVL.

This chain uses TRBV19 with TRBJ2-1, with D possibly matching TRBD2 (7 bases). The V end lost 2 bases, the J end lost 3 bases, and 14 bases lay between the germline ends. The germline CDR1 and CDR2 sequences are LNHDA and SQIVND (reference sequence). This CDR3 is built from 16 residues. CDR3: CASSIRGGDYYNEQFF. CDR3 coding DNA: TGTGCCAGTAGTATAAGGGGGGGAGACTACTACAATGAGCAGTTCTTC.

The rearrangement uses TRBV7-8 and TRBJ1-2, with TRBD1 matching over 7 bases. V was pared by 2 bases and J by 10 bases, with 7 bases of the junction left unmatched. In germline, CDR1 is SGHVS, CDR2 FQNEAQ. The CDR3 runs to 13 residues. The CDR3 protein is CASSLTRQGDYTF. The CDR3 DNA reads TGTGCCAGCAGCTTAACCAGACAGGGTGACTACACCTTC.

The V and J genes are TRBV6-5 and TRBJ1-4; D is unclear. The V and J ends lost 3 bases and 0 bases respectively, with 11 bases between them. This CDR3 is 16 amino acids long. CDR1 and CDR2 from the germline V gene are MNHEY and SVGAGI. The CDR3 DNA reads TGTGCCAGCAGTTATTATTCGACTGCAACTAATGAAAAACTGTTTTTT. Amino acid sequence: CASSYYSTATNEKLFF.

This clone was recorded once. The chain employs TRBV18 and TRBJ1-2; TRBD1 agrees at 9 bases. This CDR3 region has 14 residues. Germline-derived CDR1 and CDR2 are KGHSH and LQKENI. J gave up 3 bases and V 3 bases, and 2 bases lay outside the gene matches. This CDR3 is CASSPTGGDYGYTF. CDR3 nucleotide sequence: TGTGCCAGCTCACCTACAGGGGGCGACTATGGCTACACCTTC.